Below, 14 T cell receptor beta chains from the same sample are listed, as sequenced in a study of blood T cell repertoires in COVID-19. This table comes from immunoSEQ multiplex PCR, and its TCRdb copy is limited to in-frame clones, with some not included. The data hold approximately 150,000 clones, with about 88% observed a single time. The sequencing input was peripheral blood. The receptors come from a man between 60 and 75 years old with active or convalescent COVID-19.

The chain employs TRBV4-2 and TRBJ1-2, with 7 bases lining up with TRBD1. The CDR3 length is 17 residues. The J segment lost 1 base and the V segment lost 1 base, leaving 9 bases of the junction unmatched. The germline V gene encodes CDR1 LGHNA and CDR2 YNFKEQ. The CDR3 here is CASSQGGQYSHNYGYTF. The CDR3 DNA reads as TGTGCCAGCAGCCAAGGGGGACAGTATTCCCATAACTATGGCTACACCTTC.

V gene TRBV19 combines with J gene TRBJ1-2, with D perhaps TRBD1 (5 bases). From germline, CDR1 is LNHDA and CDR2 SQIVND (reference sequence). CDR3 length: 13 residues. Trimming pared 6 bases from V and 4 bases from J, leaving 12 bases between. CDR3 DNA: TGTGCCAGTAGACCGACAGCCTCCTATGGCTACACCTTC. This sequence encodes CASRPTASYGYTF. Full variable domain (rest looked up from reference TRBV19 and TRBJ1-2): DGGITQSPKYLFRKEGQNVTLSCEQNLNHDAMYWYRQDPGQGLRLIYYSQIVNDFQKGDIAEGYSVSREKKESFPLTVTSAQKNPTAFYLCASRPTASYGYTFGSGTRLTVV.

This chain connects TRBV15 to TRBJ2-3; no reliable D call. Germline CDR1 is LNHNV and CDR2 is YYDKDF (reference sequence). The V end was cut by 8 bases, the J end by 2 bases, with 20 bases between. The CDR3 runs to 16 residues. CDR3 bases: TGTGCCACCGCGGTGAGAGCTATGGGTAACACAGATACGCAGTATTTT. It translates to CATAVRAMGNTDTQYF.

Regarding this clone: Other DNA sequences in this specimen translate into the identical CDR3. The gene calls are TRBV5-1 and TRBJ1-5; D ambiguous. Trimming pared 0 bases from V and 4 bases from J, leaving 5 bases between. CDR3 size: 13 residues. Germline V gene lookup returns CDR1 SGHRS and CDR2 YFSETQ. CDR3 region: CASSLDSNQPQHF. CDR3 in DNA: TGCGCCAGCAGCTTGGATTCGAATCAGCCCCAGCATTTT.

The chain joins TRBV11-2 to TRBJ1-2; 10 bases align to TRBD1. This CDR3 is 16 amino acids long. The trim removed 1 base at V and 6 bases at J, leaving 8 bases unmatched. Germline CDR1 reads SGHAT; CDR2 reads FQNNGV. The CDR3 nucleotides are TGTGCCAGCAGCTTAGGTTACGGACAGGGGGTAGATGGCTACACCTTC. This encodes CASSLGYGQGVDGYTF.

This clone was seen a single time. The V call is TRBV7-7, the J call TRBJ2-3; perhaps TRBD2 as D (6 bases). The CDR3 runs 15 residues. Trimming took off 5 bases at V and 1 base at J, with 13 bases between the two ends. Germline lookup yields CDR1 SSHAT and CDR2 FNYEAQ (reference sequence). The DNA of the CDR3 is TGTGCCAGCAGCCAGGCGGGACGTGGCACAGATACGCAGTATTTT. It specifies CASSQAGRGTDTQYF.

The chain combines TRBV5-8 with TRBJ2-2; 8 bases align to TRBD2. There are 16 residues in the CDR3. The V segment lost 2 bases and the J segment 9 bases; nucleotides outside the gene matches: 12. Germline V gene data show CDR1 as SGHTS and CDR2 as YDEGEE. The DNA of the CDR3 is TGTGCCAGCAGCTTAGAAAGCGGGGGTGCTGTACGGGAGCTGTTTTTT. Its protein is CASSLESGGAVRELFF. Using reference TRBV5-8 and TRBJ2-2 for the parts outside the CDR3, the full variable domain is EAGVTQSPTHLIKTRGQQATLRCSPISGHTSVYWYQQALGLGLQFLLWYDEGEERNRGNFPPRFSGRQFPNYSSELNVNALELEDSALYLCASSLESGGAVRELFFGEGSRLTVL.

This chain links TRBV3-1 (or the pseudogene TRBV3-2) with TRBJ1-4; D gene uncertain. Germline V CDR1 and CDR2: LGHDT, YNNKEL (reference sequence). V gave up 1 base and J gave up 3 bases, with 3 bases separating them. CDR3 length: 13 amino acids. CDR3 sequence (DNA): TGTGCCAGCAGCCAAGGAGCTAATGAAAAACTGTTTTTT. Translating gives CASSQGANEKLFF.

The CDR3 protein is CASRGLAGGQNIQYF. In nucleotides, the CDR3 is TGTGCCAGCAGGGGACTAGCGGGAGGGCAAAACATTCAGTACTTC. The V and J genes are TRBV6-5 and TRBJ2-4; 16 bases fit TRBD2. This CDR3 is built from 15 residues. J gave up 5 bases and V 6 bases, and 1 base lay outside the gene matches. Germline CDR1 and CDR2: MNHEY and SVGAGI.

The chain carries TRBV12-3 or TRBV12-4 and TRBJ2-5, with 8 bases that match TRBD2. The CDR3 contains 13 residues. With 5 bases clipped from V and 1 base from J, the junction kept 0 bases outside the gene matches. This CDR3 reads CASSGTSQETQYF. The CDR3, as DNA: TGTGCCAGCAGTGGGACTAGCCAAGAGACCCAGTACTTC.

CDR3 loop: CASSSPTGGQRVNQPQHF. The CDR3 DNA reads TGTGCCAGCAGTTCCCCGACAGGGGGCCAGCGTGTTAATCAGCCCCAGCATTTT. J is TRBJ1-5 and V is TRBV27; 10 bases agree with TRBD1. The CDR3 length is 18 residues. V gave up 4 bases and J gave up 4 bases; unmatched junction bases: 13. Germline V CDR1 and CDR2: MNHEY, SMNVEV (reference sequence).

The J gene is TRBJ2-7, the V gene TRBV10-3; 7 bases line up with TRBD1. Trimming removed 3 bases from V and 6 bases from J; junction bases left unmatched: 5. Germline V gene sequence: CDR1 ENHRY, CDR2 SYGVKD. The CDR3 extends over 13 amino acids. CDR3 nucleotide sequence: TGTGCCATCAGTGATATAGGGGGCATCGAGCAGTACTTC. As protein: CAISDIGGIEQYF.

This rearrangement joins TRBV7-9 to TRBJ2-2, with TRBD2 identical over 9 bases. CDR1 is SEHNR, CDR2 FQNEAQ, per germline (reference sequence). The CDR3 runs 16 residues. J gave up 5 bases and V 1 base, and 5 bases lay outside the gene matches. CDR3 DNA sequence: TGTGCCAGCAGCTTAGGGGCTAGCGGGAAGACCGGGGAGCTGTTTTTT. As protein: CASSLGASGKTGELFF.

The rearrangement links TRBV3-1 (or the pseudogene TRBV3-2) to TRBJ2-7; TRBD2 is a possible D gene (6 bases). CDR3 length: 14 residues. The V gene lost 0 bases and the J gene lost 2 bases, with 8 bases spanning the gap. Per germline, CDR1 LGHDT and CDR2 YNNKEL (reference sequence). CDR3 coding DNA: TGTGCCAGCAGCCAAGATCCGGGGGCCTACGAGCAGTACTTC. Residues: CASSQDPGAYEQYF.